The next 16 T cell receptor beta chains were all read from a single sample in a study of T cell repertoires in cytomegalovirus infection. Antigens of these TCRs are unknown. TCRdb reprocessed the reads with MiXCR, giving one entry per CDR3 protein. The sample yields some 500,000 distinct CDR3 sequences, roughly a third seen once. The sample consisted of cultured PBMCs, taken from culture after CMV antigen stimulation. The receptor source for this set is a human donor in good health (CMV status not recorded). Some clones in this sample may be carry-over from other donors' samples.

V and J are TRBV20-1 and TRBJ1-2; weak D call: TRBD1 (5 bases). The CDR3 has 11 residues. V was shortened by 3 bases and J by 8 bases, with 10 bases between the two germline ends. From germline, CDR1 is DFQATT and CDR2 SNEGSKA (reference sequence). CDR3 sequence: CSASTREGYTF. The CDR3 DNA follows: TGCAGTGCTAGTACCAGGGAGGGCTACACCTTC.

This clonotype turned up a few times. The genes are TRBV19 and TRBJ2-1; D gene ambiguous. Trimming cost V 5 bases and J 2 bases, with 13 bases left between them. CDR3 length: 15 amino acids. Germline CDR1 LNHDA, CDR2 SQIVND (reference sequence). Here the CDR3 reads CASSLGAMTYNEQFF. The CDR3 DNA reads as TGTGCCAGTAGTCTCGGAGCGATGACCTACAATGAGCAGTTCTTC.

The chain uses TRBV6-5 and TRBJ2-3, with D tentatively TRBD1 (6 bases). CDR3 size: 17 residues. Trimming took 0 bases from V and 0 from J, leaving 13 bases between them. Germline CDR1 and CDR2: MNHEY and SVGAGI. The CDR3 DNA is TGTGCCAGCAGTTACTCTGGGACACCAACCAGCACAGATACGCAGTATTTT. The encoded protein is CASSYSGTPTSTDTQYF.

The genes are TRBV28 and TRBJ1-2; D unresolved. The V end lost 5 bases, the J end lost 1 base, and 8 bases lay between the germline ends. The CDR3 runs to 13 residues. The germline gives CDR1 MDHEN, CDR2 SYDVKM. Here the CDR3 reads CASSPQVNYGYTF. The CDR3 DNA follows: TGTGCCAGCAGTCCTCAGGTTAACTATGGCTACACCTTC.

This clonotype has a handful of counts. The chain combines TRBV6-2 or TRBV6-3 with TRBJ2-3, with TRBD2 identical over 7 bases. In germline, CDR1 is MNHEY, CDR2 SVGEGT. This CDR3 has 13 residues. J gave up 4 bases and V 7 bases, and 5 bases lay outside the gene matches. The CDR3 sequence: CASKASGADTQYF. CDR3 DNA: TGTGCCAGCAAGGCTAGCGGCGCAGATACGCAGTATTTT.

The chain joins TRBV15 to TRBJ1-1; no definite D call. V lost 0 bases and J lost 4, with 9 bases in between. CDR3 size: 14 residues. Germline CDR1 and CDR2: LNHNV and YYDKDF (reference sequence). CDR3 DNA sequence: TGTGCCACCAGCAGAGATCCCCTAAGCACTGAAGCTTTCTTT. It codes for CATSRDPLSTEAFF. Filled out from reference TRBV15 and TRBJ1-1, the complete variable domain reads DAMVIQNPRYQVTQFGKPVTLSCSQTLNHNVMYWYQQKSSQAPKLLFHYYDKDFNNEADTPDNFQSRRPNTSFCFLDIRSPGLGDTAMYLCATSRDPLSTEAFFGQGTRLTVV.

The genes are TRBV7-2 and TRBJ1-4; D gene ambiguous. The germline V gene encodes CDR1 SGHTA and CDR2 FQGNSA. Trimming left V 6 bases short and J 0 bases short, with 5 bases between. The CDR3 has 13 amino acids. CDR3 sequence (DNA): TGTGCCAGCAGAAGAGCAACTAATGAAAAACTGTTTTTT. Protein: CASRRATNEKLFF.

This clonotype was found many times. The rearrangement links TRBV7-2 to TRBJ2-3; tentative D call: TRBD1 (6 bases). Trimming took 5 bases from V and 2 from J, leaving 14 bases between them. This CDR3 is 15 amino acids long. CDR1 is SGHTA, CDR2 FQGNSA, per germline. The DNA of the CDR3 is TGTGCCAGCAGCCCACAGGGCGGTAACACAGATACGCAGTATTTT. Amino acid sequence: CASSPQGGNTDTQYF.

This clonotype was observed a handful of times. V gene TRBV29-1 combines with J gene TRBJ1-1; D ambiguous. The V end lost 3 bases, the J end lost 1 base, and 24 bases lay between the germline ends. CDR1 is SQVTM, CDR2 ANQGSEA, per germline. CDR3 length equals 18 residues. The CDR3 here is CSVDSRRTLIAANTEAFF. The CDR3 nucleotides read TGCAGCGTTGATTCCAGGCGGACTCTGATCGCGGCGAACACTGAAGCTTTCTTT.

V is TRBV5-1 and J is TRBJ1-2, with D perhaps matching TRBD1 (5 bases). This CDR3 is built from 12 residues. Germline V gene data show CDR1 as SGHRS and CDR2 as YFSETQ. V was cut by 7 bases and J by 8 bases, with 15 bases left in between. The CDR3 spells CASGTGAGGYTF. CDR3 coding DNA: TGCGCCAGCGGGACCGGGGCGGGCGGCTACACCTTC.

The chain joins TRBV7-8 to TRBJ1-1, with D uncertain. The CDR3 totals 15 residues. Germline V gives CDR1 SGHVS, CDR2 FQNEAQ. The V gene lost 5 bases and the J gene lost 0 bases, with 13 bases spanning the gap. CDR3 residues: CASSPRRIMNTEAFF. The CDR3 bases are TGTGCCAGCAGCCCGCGAAGGATCATGAACACTGAAGCTTTCTTT. The complete variable domain, with remaining parts taken from reference TRBV7-8 and TRBJ1-1, reads GAGVSQSPRYKVAKRGQDVALRCDPISGHVSLFWYQQALGQGPEFLTYFQNEAQLDKSGLPSDRFFAERPEGSVSTLKIQRTQQEDSAVYLCASSPRRIMNTEAFFGQGTRLTVV.

This clonotype appeared a few times. The chain links TRBV29-1 to TRBJ2-2, with a weak D call TRBD2 (6 bases). The CDR3 runs to 14 residues. Trimming left V 2 bases short and J 6 bases short, with 13 bases between. Germline V gives CDR1 SQVTM, CDR2 ANQGSEA. CDR3 protein: CSVESPTRPGELFF. CDR3 bases: TGCAGCGTTGAATCTCCGACTAGACCCGGGGAGCTGTTTTTT.

This clonotype was seen more than once but under ten times. CDR3 protein: CASSSLDIQPQHF. For the CDR3, the DNA is TGTGCCAGCAGCTCCTTGGACATACAGCCCCAGCATTTT. The chain uses TRBV7-2 and TRBJ1-5, with D perhaps matching TRBD1 (5 bases). CDR1 is SGHTA and CDR2 is FQGNSA in the germline V gene. The CDR3 length is 13 residues. With 4 bases removed from V and 7 bases from J, the gap between germline ends came to 11 bases.

The sample holds a few counts of this clonotype. The chain recombines TRBV28 with TRBJ2-5, with D hard to call. The V end was cut by 4 bases, the J end by 2 bases, with 11 bases between. CDR1 is MDHEN, CDR2 SYDVKM, per germline. There are 14 residues in the CDR3. The CDR3, as DNA: TGTGCCAGCAGTTCCGCAGCCGCACAAGAGACCCAGTACTTC. Protein: CASSSAAAQETQYF.

This clonotype was detected a few times. The chain uses TRBV5-4 and TRBJ2-1, with D possibly TRBD2 on 6 matching bases. CDR1 SGHNT and CDR2 YYREEE come from the germline V gene (reference sequence). This CDR3 comprises 13 residues. V was pared by 6 bases and J by 9 bases, with 16 bases between. Written as DNA, the CDR3 is TGTGCCAGCAACTCCCCGGGAGTCAGTGAGCAGTTCTTC. This encodes CASNSPGVSEQFF.

The chain couples TRBV29-1 to TRBJ1-1; weak D call: TRBD1 (5 bases). Per germline, CDR1 SQVTM and CDR2 ANQGSEA. The V end was cut by 7 bases, the J end by 4 bases, with 19 bases between. The CDR3 runs 14 residues. The CDR3 is CSARKTASATEAFF. DNA for the CDR3: TGCAGCGCCCGGAAGACAGCCAGTGCCACTGAAGCTTTCTTT.